This is a list of T cell receptor beta chains from one sample in a study of blood T cell repertoires in COVID-19. Method: immunoSEQ multiplex PCR; TCRdb's copy keeps in-frame clones and lacks some. This table has around 70,000 clones, 60% to 85% appearing once. The sequenced sample was peripheral blood. These receptors were taken from a human donor in a cohort sampled during active COVID-19. Both conserved end residues are part of each CDR3. D genes are given only for firm matches. Clone size is given for some rows only: seen once, a few or many times, or a class if the clone is expanded.

-	-	TRBV7-9	TRBJ1-4	TGTGCCAGCAGCTTAGAACTGCGGACAGCAACTAATGAAAAACTGTTTTTT	CASSLELRTATNEKLFF
-	-	TRBV7-8	TRBJ2-3	TGTGCCAGCAGCTTAATAGAAGGACAGCCTAGCACAGATACGCAGTATTTT	CASSLIEGQPSTDTQYF
TRBD1	-	TRBV24-1	TRBJ2-1	TGTGCCACCAGTGAGAGACAGGGTTGGGATGAGCAGTTCTTC	CATSERQGWDEQFF
TRBD1	few	TRBV7-2	TRBJ1-1	TGTGCCAGCAGCTTATGGACAGGAGAGAACACTGAAGCTTTCTTT	CASSLWTGENTEAFF
-	-	TRBV7-6	TRBJ2-7	TGTGCCAGCAGCTTACCGGGACAAAGAAACGAGCAGTACTTC	CASSLPGQRNEQYF
TRBD1	once	TRBV5-5	TRBJ1-2	TGTGCCAGCAGCCTGTCGGGGACAGGGGACTATGGCTACACCTTC	CASSLSGTGDYGYTF
-	-	TRBV29-1	TRBJ2-7	TGCAGCGTTGTCCCTAGTATCGGCGAGCAGTACTTC	CSVVPSIGEQYF
TRBD1	-	TRBV5-4	TRBJ2-5	TGTGCCAGCAGCCCCGGATCGTGGACAGGGAATGGTGTGGAGACCCAGTACTTC	CASSPGSWTGNGVETQYF
TRBD1	once	TRBV7-2	TRBJ2-7	TGTGCCAGCAGCCTGGAAGACAGGGCTACAAACGAGCAGTACTTC	CASSLEDRATNEQYF
-	-	TRBV19	TRBJ1-1	TGTGCCAGTAGGGGTCTCCGGGGGAACACTGAAGCTTTCTTT	CASRGLRGNTEAFF
TRBD2	-	TRBV7-2	TRBJ2-3	TGTGCCAGCAGGTTAGCTAGCGGGAGAGTCTCAGATACGCAGTATTTT	CASRLASGRVSDTQYF
TRBD1	-	TRBV9	TRBJ2-3	TGTGCCAGCAGCCCTCGGACAGGGAACACAGATACGCAGTATTTT	CASSPRTGNTDTQYF
-	-	TRBV18	TRBJ2-1	TGTGCCAGCTCACCAAATGGGGCGAATGAGCAGTTCTTC	CASSPNGANEQFF
TRBD1	-	TRBV10-2	TRBJ2-5	TGCGCCAGCGGGTGGGGGACAGGAGAGACCCAGTACTTC	CASGWGTGETQYF
TRBD1	once	TRBV23-1	TRBJ2-5	TGCGCCAGCAGTCAATCGGGGGGACAGGGGGCCCCTCTAGTTGAGACCCAGTACTTC	CASSQSGGQGAPLVETQYF
TRBD2	-	TRBV19	TRBJ2-3	TGTGCCAGTAGCCAGACCCTGGCGGGGGGTACTACGCAGTATTTT	CASSQTLAGGTTQYF
-	-	TRBV6-2/TRBV6-3	TRBJ2-7	TGTGCCAGCAGTTACGAGGGAAGAGCTGGGGAGCAGTACTTC	CASSYEGRAGEQYF
TRBD2	-	TRBV10-3	TRBJ2-3	TGTGCCATCACGCCGGGACTAGCGGGAGCGGGAGATACGCAGTATTTT	CAITPGLAGAGDTQYF
TRBD1	many	TRBV3-1/TRBV3-2	TRBJ1-2	TGTGCCAGCAGCCCGACAGGGGACTATGGCTACACCTTC	CASSPTGDYGYTF
TRBD1	-	TRBV29-1	TRBJ2-1	TGCAGCGTTGATCTGACAGGGAGTAGGTATGAGCAGTTCTTC	CSVDLTGSRYEQFF
-	-	TRBV27	TRBJ2-3	TGTGCCAGCAGTTTACAGGGTGATTATGATACGCAGTATTTT	CASSLQGDYDTQYF
TRBD1	-	TRBV18	TRBJ2-1	TGTGCCAGCTCACAAGGGACAGCTAACAATGAGCAGTTCTTC	CASSQGTANNEQFF
-	-	TRBV11-2	TRBJ2-7	TGTGCCAGCAGCTTAGATGGGGGGACCTCCTACGAGCAGTACTTC	CASSLDGGTSYEQYF
-	-	TRBV9	TRBJ2-2	TGTGCCAGCAGACATCCCTTTGACACCGGGGAGCTGTTTTTT	CASRHPFDTGELFF
-	-	TRBV6-5	TRBJ2-3	TGTGCCAGCAGGAGAGGCAGCGACACAGATACGCAGTATTTT	CASRRGSDTDTQYF
TRBD2	few	TRBV7-9	TRBJ2-5	TGTGCCAGCAGCTTGGGACTAGCCGGGACCCAGTACTTC	CASSLGLAGTQYF
TRBD2	few	TRBV28	TRBJ2-5	TGTGCCAGCAGTACCCAACTAGCGGGCCAAGAGACCCAGTACTTC	CASSTQLAGQETQYF
TRBD1	-	TRBV11-3	TRBJ2-7	TGTGCCAGCTCCCCGGGACAGTCCTACGAGCAGTACTTC	CASSPGQSYEQYF
-	-	TRBV6-5	TRBJ2-1	TGTGCCAGCCGGAGTCTCTCCTACAATGAGCAGTTCTTC	CASRSLSYNEQFF
-	-	TRBV2	TRBJ1-1	TGTGCCAGCAATCGCGCAGGGCCCAGGAACACTGAAGCTTTCTTT	CASNRAGPRNTEAFF
-	-	TRBV28	TRBJ2-2	TGTGCCAGCAGTCCCCGGACATACCGACTCAACACCGGGGAGCTGTTTTTT	CASSPRTYRLNTGELFF
-	once	TRBV7-9	TRBJ1-2	TGTGCCAGCAGTTCGGGACTCCTTAACTATGGCTACACCTTC	CASSSGLLNYGYTF
-	-	TRBV10-1	TRBJ1-5	TGCGCCAGCAGTGAGTGTTTTCAGAGACATACCTATAGCAATCAGCCCCAGCATTTT	CASSECFQRHTYSNQPQHF
TRBD2	-	TRBV27	TRBJ2-1	TGTGCCAGCAGTCCGCGGGAGACTGATTTAAATGAGCAGTTCTTC	CASSPRETDLNEQFF
-	-	TRBV28	TRBJ1-4	TGTGCCAGCAGCCCCCACTTCGCAACTAATGAAAAACTGTTTTTT	CASSPHFATNEKLFF
-	-	TRBV6-2/TRBV6-3	TRBJ1-1	TGTGCCAGCAGTCCCGACTTGAACACTGAAGCTTTCTTT	CASSPDLNTEAFF
-	many	TRBV4-1	TRBJ1-5	TGCGCCAGCAGCCAAGATGGTGGCAGGGTCGAGCAGCCCCAGCATTTT	CASSQDGGRVEQPQHF
-	-	TRBV5-6	TRBJ2-7	TGTGCCAGCAGCCGACTAAGCGAGACCTACGAGCAGTACTTC	CASSRLSETYEQYF
TRBD2	-	TRBV24-1	TRBJ2-3	TGTGCCACCAGTGACGTCGTAGCGGGGGGCAGAAATACGCAGTATTTT	CATSDVVAGGRNTQYF
TRBD1	-	TRBV19	TRBJ2-3	TGTGCCAGTAGTATCCGGGACAGGGCGGCAGATACGCAGTATTTT	CASSIRDRAADTQYF
-	-	TRBV7-9	TRBJ1-2	TGTGCCAGCAGCTTACGACACGACAATAACTATGGCTACACCTTC	CASSLRHDNNYGYTF
TRBD2	-	TRBV28	TRBJ2-5	TGTGCCAGCAGTGGACTAGCGGGGTCCTCGGAGACCCAGTACTTC	CASSGLAGSSETQYF
TRBD2	-	TRBV25-1	TRBJ2-1	TGTGCCAGCAGGACTAGCGGTATAAACAATGAGCAGTTCTTC	CASRTSGINNEQFF
TRBD2	-	TRBV7-2	TRBJ2-1	TGTGCCAGCAGACTAGCGGGAGCCTCATACAATGAGCAGTTCTTC	CASRLAGASYNEQFF
-	-	TRBV11-2	TRBJ2-7	TGTGCCAGCAGCTTAGCGGGGATCCTAGGAAACGAGCAGTACTTC	CASSLAGILGNEQYF
TRBD2	-	TRBV5-1	TRBJ2-4	TGCGCCAGCAGCCAGACTAGCGGGAGTACTGTAGCCAAAAACATTCAGTACTTC	CASSQTSGSTVAKNIQYF
TRBD2	-	TRBV28	TRBJ2-1	TGTGCCAGCAGTTTATGGAGGAGTCTAGCGGGAGCGGTTGAGCAGTTCTTC	CASSLWRSLAGAVEQFF
-	-	TRBV10-1	TRBJ2-7	TGCGCCAGCAGTGACCATGGACATACCTACGAGCAGTACTTC	CASSDHGHTYEQYF
-	-	TRBV7-2	TRBJ2-5	TGTGCCAGCAGCTTATTTGAGGCGGCGATGAAGGCCCAGTACTTC	CASSLFEAAMKAQYF
-	once	TRBV28	TRBJ2-7	TGTGCCAGCAGTTTATTGACTCGACGGAACCACTACGAGCAGTACTTC	CASSLLTRRNHYEQYF
TRBD2	-	TRBV10-3	TRBJ2-5	TGTGCCATCAGTGGGACTAGACAAGAGACCCAGTACTTC	CAISGTRQETQYF
TRBD1	-	TRBV27	TRBJ2-7	TGTGCCAGCAGTCCCGCCGGGACAGGGAACTCCTACGAGCAGTACTTC	CASSPAGTGNSYEQYF
TRBD2	few	TRBV5-1	TRBJ2-5	TGCGCCAGCAGCTTAGCGGGAGGAAAAGAGACCCAGTACTTC	CASSLAGGKETQYF
-	once	TRBV2	TRBJ2-1	TGTGCCAGCAGTGAAGCGCAGGACATTCGTCCTGGGCAGTTCTTC	CASSEAQDIRPGQFF
-	-	TRBV19	TRBJ2-3	TGTGCCAGTAGGACGACTGAGACTAGCACAGATACGCAGTATTTT	CASRTTETSTDTQYF
TRBD1	medium-sized	TRBV7-9	TRBJ1-2	TGTGCCAGCAGCCCCGGACAGGGGGCGGTCTATGGCTACACCTTC	CASSPGQGAVYGYTF
-	-	TRBV5-4	TRBJ1-5	TGTGCCAGCAGCAGGGGCCAAGATCAGCCCCAGCATTTT	CASSRGQDQPQHF
TRBD1	-	TRBV28	TRBJ1-3	TGTGCCAGCAGTTCGACAGGGAATGGAAACACCATATATTTT	CASSSTGNGNTIYF
-	-	TRBV28	TRBJ2-1	TGTGCCAGCACCGCGGTGGGTCCGGGGCAGTTCTTC	CASTAVGPGQFF